Listed here are 28 T cell receptor beta chains from one sample, sequenced in a study of beta chain features in type 1 diabetes. What was sequenced were expressed TCRB transcripts, since all of the isolated RNA had been reverse transcribed. Sequenced by immunoSEQ multiplex PCR; TCRdb stores in-frame clones only, minus some. In the table there are about 400,000 clones, roughly 13% of which are singletons. Input material: naive CD4+ T cells from blood. The receptors were gathered from a man aged 18-30 years in good health.

The chain links TRBV6-1 to TRBJ1-2; weak D call: TRBD1 (5 bases). The CDR3 sequence is 15 residues long. In germline, CDR1 is MNHNS, CDR2 SASEGT. Trimming pared 3 bases from V and 0 bases from J, leaving 11 bases between. The CDR3 DNA follows: TGTGCCAGCAGTGATCACAGGATAACTAACTATGGCTACACCTTC. It specifies CASSDHRITNYGYTF.

The chain employs TRBV29-1 and TRBJ2-1, with 7 positions matching TRBD2. Looked up from germline, CDR1 is SQVTM and CDR2 is ANQGSEA. The junction had 5 bases not matched to a gene; V was cut back by 3 bases and J by 3 bases. CDR3 length: 14 residues. Here the CDR3 reads CSVDGGIIYNEQFF. The CDR3 DNA sequence: TGCAGCGTTGACGGGGGGATAATCTACAATGAGCAGTTCTTC.

This clone was recorded a few times. This chain links TRBV29-1 with TRBJ2-5; 9 bases align to TRBD1. V shed 4 bases, J shed 2 bases, and the junction held 8 bases outside the gene matches. The length of the CDR3 is 15 residues. Germline lookup yields CDR1 SQVTM and CDR2 ANQGSEA. CDR3 nucleotides: TGCAGCGTTGGGGGGACAGGGCTTTGGCAAGAGACCCAGTACTTC. This encodes CSVGGTGLWQETQYF.

The rearrangement links TRBV4-3 to TRBJ1-3, with 8 bases identical to TRBD1. Germline-derived CDR1 and CDR2 are LGHNA and YSLEER. V lost 0 bases and J lost 5; bases outside the gene matches: 6. The CDR3 spans 16 residues. CDR3 nucleotide sequence: TGCGCCAGCAGCCAAGATTCGAGACAGGGGAGAAACACCATATATTTT. Translation gives CASSQDSRQGRNTIYF.

This clone has a handful of counts. The chain links TRBV6-4 to TRBJ1-1; maybe TRBD1 (6 bases). Germline CDR1 and CDR2: MRHNA and SNTAGT. V was cut by 3 bases and J by 4 bases, with 9 bases left in between. This CDR3 contains 13 residues. This chain's CDR3 is CASSEVRGTEAFF. The CDR3 DNA is TGTGCCAGCAGTGAGGTCAGGGGCACTGAAGCTTTCTTT.

This clone was picked up a small number of times. CDR3 amino acids: CASSRAQSSYNEQFF. In DNA, the CDR3 is TGTGCCAGCAGTCGAGCGCAGAGCTCCTACAATGAGCAGTTCTTC. The J gene is TRBJ2-1, the V gene TRBV6-1; no definite D call. Germline lookup yields CDR1 MNHNS and CDR2 SASEGT. CDR3 length: 15 residues. Between the trimmed V and J ends, which lost 5 bases and 0 bases, there was a span of 11 bases.

This clone was found a few times. This chain joins TRBV9 and TRBJ2-5; weak D call: TRBD2 (5 bases). Near its end, the DNA agrees better with TRBJ2-7, so the J call may be wrong. The CDR3 totals 15 residues. Germline V CDR1 and CDR2: SGDLS, YYNGEE. CDR3 in DNA: TGTGCCAGCAGCGTAGAAGGAAGACCAGCGGACGAGCAGTACTTC. Translated, it gives CASSVEGRPADEQYF.

The CDR3 coding sequence is TGTGCCAGTAGTATAGATCGGGAAACCGGGGAGCTGTTTTTT. Residues: CASSIDRETGELFF. This sequence joins TRBV19 and TRBJ2-2; D may be TRBD2 (5 bases). The ends were cut back, 0 bases at V and 5 bases at J, with 7 bases in the middle. The CDR3 contains 14 residues. Germline V gene lookup returns CDR1 LNHDA and CDR2 SQIVND (reference sequence).

Only a few counts were recorded for this clone. This rearrangement joins TRBV7-9 to TRBJ2-1, with 10 bases fitting TRBD2. CDR3 length equals 19 residues. V lost 1 base and J lost 7; bases outside the gene matches: 16. Germline-derived CDR1 and CDR2 are SEHNR and FQNEAQ (reference sequence). In DNA form, the CDR3 reads TGTGCCAGCAGCTTAGGGGGTCTAGCGGGGGTCCTAAAAAGGAATGAGCAGTTCTTC. Its translation: CASSLGGLAGVLKRNEQFF.

The CDR3 is CASSQGLAPSYNEQFF. In DNA, the CDR3 is TGTGCCAGCAGCCAGGGACTAGCGCCCTCCTACAATGAGCAGTTCTTC. The rearrangement joins TRBV5-4 to TRBJ2-1; 10 bases fit TRBD2. The CDR3 sequence is 16 residues long. The V gene's germline CDR1 is SGHNT and CDR2 YYREEE (reference sequence). The ends lost 4 bases at V and 0 bases at J; junction bases unmatched: 4.

The rearrangement links TRBV5-1 to TRBJ1-1, with D unresolved. CDR1 and CDR2 (germline): SGHRS, YFSETQ. Trimming pared 0 bases from V and 1 base from J, leaving 13 bases between. The CDR3 contains 16 residues. Written as DNA, the CDR3 is TGCGCCAGCAGCTTGGCCGTGAGGGTCCCGAACACTGAAGCTTTCTTT. Protein sequence: CASSLAVRVPNTEAFF.

This CDR3 is CASTETGKYEQYF. CDR3 coding DNA: TGTGCCAGCACCGAGACAGGGAAGTACGAGCAGTACTTC. This chain joins TRBV6-1 and TRBJ2-7, with 7 bases aligning to TRBD1. Germline assignment: CDR1 MNHNS and CDR2 SASEGT. The trim removed 7 bases at V and 4 bases at J, leaving 7 bases unmatched. The CDR3 runs to 13 residues.

The chain couples TRBV30 to TRBJ1-4; 9 nucleotides align to TRBD1. Germline lookup yields CDR1 GTSNPN and CDR2 SVGIG (reference sequence). The CDR3 extends over 14 amino acids. The V segment lost 5 bases and the J segment 5 bases; nucleotides outside the gene matches: 6. The CDR3 DNA follows: TGTGCCTGGGCACGACAGGGGGGGAATGAAAAACTGTTTTTT. This gives the protein CAWARQGGNEKLFF.

This chain links TRBV18 with TRBJ2-1; 11 nucleotides align to TRBD2. J lost 1 base, V lost 3 bases, and 2 bases had no gene match. Germline V gene lookup returns CDR1 KGHSH and CDR2 LQKENI. This CDR3 contains 16 residues. The CDR3 loop reads CASSPLAGGSYNEQFF. DNA of the CDR3: TGTGCCAGCTCACCCTTAGCGGGAGGGTCCTACAATGAGCAGTTCTTC. The whole variable domain, remainder taken from reference TRBV18 and TRBJ2-1, is NAGVMQNPRHLVRRRGQEARLRCSPMKGHSHVYWYRQLPEEGLKFMVYLQKENIIDESGMPKERFSAEFPKEGPSILRIQQVVRGDSAAYFCASSPLAGGSYNEQFFGPGTRLTVL.

This clone was observed a few times. The chain employs TRBV30 and TRBJ1-6, with TRBD1 matching over 8 bases. Looked up from germline, CDR1 is GTSNPN and CDR2 is SVGIG (reference sequence). The CDR3 is 18 amino acids. V lost 0 bases and J lost 9; bases outside the gene matches: 16. In DNA form, the CDR3 reads TGTGCCTGGAGTGTATTCTCGGGCAGGGGGCGCTTGGGTTCACCCCTCCACTTT. Encoded protein: CAWSVFSGRGRLGSPLHF.

This chain uses TRBV4-3 with TRBJ2-3, with D possibly being TRBD2 (6 bases). This CDR3 is built from 17 residues. Per the germline V gene, CDR1 is LGHNA and CDR2 is YSLEER. With 0 bases removed from V and 4 bases from J, the gap between germline ends came to 17 bases. The CDR3 sequence: CASSQDARDFVSDTQYF. CDR3 bases: TGCGCCAGCAGCCAAGATGCCAGGGACTTTGTTTCAGATACGCAGTATTTT.

The gene calls are TRBV5-4 and TRBJ2-5; TRBD2 matches 8 bases. V lost 3 bases, J lost 4 bases, and 11 bases stayed unmatched. The CDR3 runs to 16 residues. CDR1 is SGHNT, CDR2 YYREEE, per germline (reference sequence). The CDR3, as DNA: TGTGCCAGCAGCTCTACTGTCGGGGGGGCCGGAGAGACCCAGTACTTC. It translates to CASSSTVGGAGETQYF.

This chain connects TRBV7-2 to TRBJ2-3, with TRBD1 identical over 7 bases. Trimming took 5 bases from V and 3 from J; bases not matched to a gene: 8. This CDR3 has 15 residues. CDR1 and CDR2 (germline): SGHTA, FQGNSA. The chain's CDR3 is CASSARQGWTDTQYF. The CDR3 DNA follows: TGTGCCAGCAGCGCAAGACAGGGTTGGACAGATACGCAGTATTTT.

V and J are TRBV4-3 and TRBJ1-5, with D possibly being TRBD1 (5 bases). CDR3 length: 15 residues. Trimming pared 0 bases from V and 7 bases from J, leaving 13 bases between. From germline, CDR1 is LGHNA and CDR2 YSLEER. The CDR3 nucleotides read TGCGCCAGCAGCCAAGATTTGCAGGGCTGGCAGCCCCAGCATTTT. It codes for CASSQDLQGWQPQHF.

The V call is TRBV11-3, the J call TRBJ2-5, with TRBD2 identical over 8 bases. From germline, CDR1 is SGHNT and CDR2 YENEEA. V shed 1 base, J shed 5 bases, and the junction held 6 bases outside the gene matches. This CDR3 spans 15 amino acids. This CDR3 reads CASSLAVGRAETQYF. CDR3 coding DNA: TGTGCCAGCAGCTTAGCAGTCGGGAGGGCCGAGACCCAGTACTTC.

The gene calls are TRBV14 and TRBJ2-1; D call uncertain. Germline loops: CDR1 SGHDN, CDR2 FVKESK. This CDR3 comprises 15 residues. V dropped 1 base and J dropped 0 bases, with 7 bases sitting between them. The CDR3 coding sequence is TGTGCCAGCAGCCAAGTACAGAGCTCCTACAATGAGCAGTTCTTC. Protein: CASSQVQSSYNEQFF.

The table lists this clone with a few counts. This chain connects TRBV6-1 to TRBJ2-7; 7 bases agree with TRBD1. The V gene end was trimmed by 8 bases and the J gene end by 1 base; junction bases not matched to a gene: 11. The length of the CDR3 is 15 residues. In germline, CDR1 is MNHNS, CDR2 SASEGT. The CDR3 loop is CASLFGTDFSYEQYF. The CDR3 DNA sequence: TGTGCCAGCCTCTTCGGGACAGATTTTTCCTACGAGCAGTACTTC.

This clone showed up just a few times. The chain links TRBV10-3 to TRBJ1-2; TRBD1 is a possible D gene (5 bases). The V gene's germline CDR1 is ENHRY and CDR2 SYGVKD. Trimming cost V 4 bases and J 4 bases, with 13 bases left between them. The length of the CDR3 is 14 residues. The CDR3 region has the DNA TGTGCCATCAGTGTGACCCAGACAGCCTATGGCTACACCTTC. Translated: CAISVTQTAYGYTF.

This clone has more than one count but fewer than ten. The rearrangement joins TRBV30 to TRBJ1-1; D is ambiguous. Germline V gene data show CDR1 as GTSNPN and CDR2 as SVGIG (reference sequence). The CDR3 length is 11 residues. V lost 0 bases to trimming and J lost 7 bases, with 6 bases between them. CDR3 coding DNA: TGTGCCTGGAGTGTACAGCTTGAAGCTTTCTTT. Translated, it gives CAWSVQLEAFF.

This clone was found a few times. This chain connects TRBV30 to TRBJ2-3; 8 nucleotides agree with TRBD1. This CDR3 region has 14 residues. Trimming at V came to 8 bases and at J to 2 bases, leaving 9 bases not matched to a gene. CDR1 and CDR2 from the germline V gene are GTSNPN and SVGIG (reference sequence). CDR3 nucleotide sequence: TGTGCCCACGGACAGGGCCTCATCACAGATACGCAGTATTTT. Residues: CAHGQGLITDTQYF.

The chain recombines TRBV15 with TRBJ2-6; D is perhaps TRBD2 (5 bases). Germline loops: CDR1 LNHNV, CDR2 YYDKDF (reference sequence). The CDR3 totals 17 residues. Trimming took off 0 bases at V and 4 bases at J, with 13 bases between the two ends. The CDR3 loop is CATSRDLLSGGANVLTF. CDR3 nucleotides: TGTGCCACCAGCAGAGATCTCCTATCGGGGGGGGCCAACGTCCTGACTTTC.

The rearrangement joins TRBV5-6 to TRBJ2-3; no clear D. The germline gives CDR1 SGHDT, CDR2 YYEEEE. The CDR3 covers 12 residues. Trimming cost V 3 bases and J 3 bases, with 5 bases left between them. The CDR3: CASSSGTDTQYF. The CDR3, as DNA: TGTGCCAGCAGCTCAGGTACAGATACGCAGTATTTT.

This clone was seen a handful of times. The chain employs TRBV10-3 and TRBJ1-4; D is ambiguous. The germline gives CDR1 ENHRY, CDR2 SYGVKD. Trimming removed 10 bases from V and 8 bases from J, with 8 bases in between. There are 10 residues in the CDR3. CDR3: CATGGEKLFF. DNA for the CDR3: TGTGCCACAGGAGGGGAAAAACTGTTTTTT.